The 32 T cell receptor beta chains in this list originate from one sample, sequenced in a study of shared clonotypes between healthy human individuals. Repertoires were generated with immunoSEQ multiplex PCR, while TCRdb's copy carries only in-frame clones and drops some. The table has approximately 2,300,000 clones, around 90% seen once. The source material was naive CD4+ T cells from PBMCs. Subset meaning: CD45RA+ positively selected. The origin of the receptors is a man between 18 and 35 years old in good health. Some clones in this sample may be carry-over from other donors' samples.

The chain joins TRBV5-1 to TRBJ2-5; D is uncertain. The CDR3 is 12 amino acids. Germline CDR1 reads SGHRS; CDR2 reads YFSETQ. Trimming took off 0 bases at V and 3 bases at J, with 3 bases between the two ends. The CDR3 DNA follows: TGCGCCAGCAGCTTGGTTGAAGAGACCCAGTACTTC. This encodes CASSLVEETQYF. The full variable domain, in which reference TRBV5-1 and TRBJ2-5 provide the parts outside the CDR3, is KAGVTQTPRYLIKTRGQQVTLSCSPISGHRSVSWYQQTPGQGLQFLFEYFSETQRNKGNFPGRFSGRQFSNSRSEMNVSTLELGDSALYLCASSLVEETQYFGPGTRLLVL.

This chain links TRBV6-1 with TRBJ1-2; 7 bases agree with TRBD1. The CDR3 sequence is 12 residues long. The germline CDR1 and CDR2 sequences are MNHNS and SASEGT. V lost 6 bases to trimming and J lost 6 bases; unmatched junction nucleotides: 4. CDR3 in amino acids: CASSPTGDGYTF. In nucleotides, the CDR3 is TGTGCCAGCAGCCCCACAGGGGATGGCTACACCTTC.

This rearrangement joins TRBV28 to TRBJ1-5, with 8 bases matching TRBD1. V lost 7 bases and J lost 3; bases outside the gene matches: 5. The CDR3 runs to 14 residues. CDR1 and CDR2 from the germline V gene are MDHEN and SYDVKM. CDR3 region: CASTSRGLNQPQHF. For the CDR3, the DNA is TGTGCCAGCACCTCCAGGGGGCTCAATCAGCCCCAGCATTTT.

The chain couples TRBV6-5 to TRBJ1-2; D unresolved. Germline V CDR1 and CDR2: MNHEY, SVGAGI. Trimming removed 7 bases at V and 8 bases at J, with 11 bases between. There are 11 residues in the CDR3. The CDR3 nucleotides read TGTGCCAGCAAAGACGGTATGGGCTACACCTTC. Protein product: CASKDGMGYTF.

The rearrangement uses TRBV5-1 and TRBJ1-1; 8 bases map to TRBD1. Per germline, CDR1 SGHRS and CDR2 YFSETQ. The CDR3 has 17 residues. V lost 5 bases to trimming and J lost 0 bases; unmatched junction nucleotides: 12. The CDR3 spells CASRHRTGPLVNTEAFF. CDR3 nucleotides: TGCGCCAGCAGACATAGGACAGGGCCTCTGGTGAACACTGAAGCTTTCTTT. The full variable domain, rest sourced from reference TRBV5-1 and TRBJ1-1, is KAGVTQTPRYLIKTRGQQVTLSCSPISGHRSVSWYQQTPGQGLQFLFEYFSETQRNKGNFPGRFSGRQFSNSRSEMNVSTLELGDSALYLCASRHRTGPLVNTEAFFGQGTRLTVV.

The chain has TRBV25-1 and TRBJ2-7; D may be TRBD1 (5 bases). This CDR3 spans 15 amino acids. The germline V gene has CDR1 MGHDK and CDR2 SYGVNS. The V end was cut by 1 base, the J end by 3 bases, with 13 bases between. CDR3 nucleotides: TGTGCCAGCAGTGAATCAGCAGGGAAGGTCTACGAGCAGTACTTC. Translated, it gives CASSESAGKVYEQYF.

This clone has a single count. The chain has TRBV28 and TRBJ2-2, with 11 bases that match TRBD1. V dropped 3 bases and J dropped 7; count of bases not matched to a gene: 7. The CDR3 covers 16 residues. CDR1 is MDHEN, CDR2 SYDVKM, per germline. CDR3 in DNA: TGTGCCAGCAGTTTCCTCGGACAGGGGGCGGTCGGGGAGCTGTTTTTT. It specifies CASSFLGQGAVGELFF.

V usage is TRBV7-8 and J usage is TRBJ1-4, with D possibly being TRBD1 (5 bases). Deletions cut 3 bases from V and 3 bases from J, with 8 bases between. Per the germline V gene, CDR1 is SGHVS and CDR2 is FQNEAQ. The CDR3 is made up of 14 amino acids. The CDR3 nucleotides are TGTGCCAGCAGCTTCGGGACCTCTAATGAAAAACTGTTTTTT. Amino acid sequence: CASSFGTSNEKLFF.

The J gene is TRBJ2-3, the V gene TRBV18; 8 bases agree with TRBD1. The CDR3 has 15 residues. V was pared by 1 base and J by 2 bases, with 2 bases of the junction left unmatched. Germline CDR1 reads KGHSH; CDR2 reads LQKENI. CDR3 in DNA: TGTGCCAGCTCACCACTGACAGGGGTCACAGATACGCAGTATTTT. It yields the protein CASSPLTGVTDTQYF.

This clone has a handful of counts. This CDR3 is CASSLEAGAEAFF. The CDR3 region has the DNA TGTGCCAGCAGCTTGGAGGCGGGGGCTGAAGCTTTCTTT. The rearrangement joins TRBV5-4 to TRBJ1-1; the D gene is possibly TRBD1 (5 bases). CDR1 and CDR2 from the germline V gene are SGHNT and YYREEE (reference sequence). The CDR3 has 13 residues. V was clipped by 0 bases and J by 6 bases, with 9 bases between them.

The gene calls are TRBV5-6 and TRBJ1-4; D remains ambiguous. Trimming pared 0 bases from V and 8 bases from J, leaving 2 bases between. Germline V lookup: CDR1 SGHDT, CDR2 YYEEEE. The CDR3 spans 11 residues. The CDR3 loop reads CASSLGEKLFF. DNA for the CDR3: TGTGCCAGCAGCTTGGGAGAAAAACTGTTTTTT.

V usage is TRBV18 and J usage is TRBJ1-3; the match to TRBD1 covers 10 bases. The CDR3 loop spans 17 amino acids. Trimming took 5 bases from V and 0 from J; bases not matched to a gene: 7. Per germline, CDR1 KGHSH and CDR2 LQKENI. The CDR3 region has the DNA TGTGCCAGCTCAACAGGGACAGGGGCGATCTCTGGAAACACCATATATTTT. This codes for CASSTGTGAISGNTIYF.

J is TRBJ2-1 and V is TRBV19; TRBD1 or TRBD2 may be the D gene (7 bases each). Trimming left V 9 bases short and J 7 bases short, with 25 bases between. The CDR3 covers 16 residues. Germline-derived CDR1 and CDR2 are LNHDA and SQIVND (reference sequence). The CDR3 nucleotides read TGTGCCAGAGGTGGGAGGGACAGACTTCCGGGGAATGAGCAGTTCTTC. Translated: CARGGRDRLPGNEQFF.

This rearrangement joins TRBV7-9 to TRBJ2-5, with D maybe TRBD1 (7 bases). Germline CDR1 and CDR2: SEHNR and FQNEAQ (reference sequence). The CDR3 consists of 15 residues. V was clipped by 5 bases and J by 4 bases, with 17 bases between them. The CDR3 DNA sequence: TGTGCCAGCAGCCCGTGGAGGGGGCGCCCAGAGACCCAGTACTTC. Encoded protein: CASSPWRGRPETQYF. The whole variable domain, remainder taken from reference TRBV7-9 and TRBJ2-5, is DTGVSQNPRHKITKRGQNVTFRCDPISEHNRLYWYRQTLGQGPEFLTYFQNEAQLEKSRLLSDRFSAERPKGSFSTLEIQRTEQGDSAMYLCASSPWRGRPETQYFGPGTRLLVL.

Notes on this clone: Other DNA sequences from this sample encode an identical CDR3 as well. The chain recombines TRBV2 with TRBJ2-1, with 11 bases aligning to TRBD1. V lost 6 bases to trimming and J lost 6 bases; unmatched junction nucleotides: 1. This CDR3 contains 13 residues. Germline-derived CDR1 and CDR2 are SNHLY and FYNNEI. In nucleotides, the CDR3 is TGTGCCAGCAGAGGGACAGGGGGCAATGAGCAGTTCTTC. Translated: CASRGTGGNEQFF.

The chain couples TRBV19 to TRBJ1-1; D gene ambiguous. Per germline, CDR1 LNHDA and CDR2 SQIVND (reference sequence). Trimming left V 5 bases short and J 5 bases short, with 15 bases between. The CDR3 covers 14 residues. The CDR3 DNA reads TGTGCCAGTAGTCGTGCAAAACTAGGGACTGAAGCTTTCTTT. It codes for CASSRAKLGTEAFF.

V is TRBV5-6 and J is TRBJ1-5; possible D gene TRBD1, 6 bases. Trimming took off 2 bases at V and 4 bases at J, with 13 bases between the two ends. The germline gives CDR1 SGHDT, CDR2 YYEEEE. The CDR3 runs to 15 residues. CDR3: CASSFNGGQNQPQHF. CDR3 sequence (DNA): TGTGCCAGCAGCTTCAACGGGGGCCAGAATCAGCCCCAGCATTTT.

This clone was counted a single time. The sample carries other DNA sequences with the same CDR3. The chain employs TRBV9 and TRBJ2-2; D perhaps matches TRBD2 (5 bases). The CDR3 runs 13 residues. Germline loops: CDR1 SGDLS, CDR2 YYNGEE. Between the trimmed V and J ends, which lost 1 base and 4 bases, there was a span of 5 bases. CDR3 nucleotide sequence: TGTGCCAGCAGCGTACGGGGCACCGGGGAGCTGTTTTTT. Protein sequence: CASSVRGTGELFF.

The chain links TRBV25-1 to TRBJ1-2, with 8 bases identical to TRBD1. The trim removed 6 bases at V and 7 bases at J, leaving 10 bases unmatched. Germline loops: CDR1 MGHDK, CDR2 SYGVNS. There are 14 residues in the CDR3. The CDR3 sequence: CASRGPTGGGGYTF. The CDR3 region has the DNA TGTGCCAGCAGAGGCCCAACAGGGGGTGGTGGCTACACCTTC.

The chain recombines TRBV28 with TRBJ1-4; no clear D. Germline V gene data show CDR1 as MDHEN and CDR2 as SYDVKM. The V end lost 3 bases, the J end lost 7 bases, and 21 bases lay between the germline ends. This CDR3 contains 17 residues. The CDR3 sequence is CASSFPGWASGIEKLFF. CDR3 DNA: TGTGCCAGCAGTTTCCCCGGTTGGGCGTCCGGGATTGAAAAACTGTTTTTT.

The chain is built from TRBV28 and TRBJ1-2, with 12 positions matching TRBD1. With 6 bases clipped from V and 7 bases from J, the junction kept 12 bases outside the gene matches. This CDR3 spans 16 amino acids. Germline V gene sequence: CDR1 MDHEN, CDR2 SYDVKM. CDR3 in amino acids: CASRSGTGGMLGGYTF. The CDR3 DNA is TGTGCCAGCAGGTCCGGGACAGGGGGCATGTTGGGTGGCTACACCTTC.

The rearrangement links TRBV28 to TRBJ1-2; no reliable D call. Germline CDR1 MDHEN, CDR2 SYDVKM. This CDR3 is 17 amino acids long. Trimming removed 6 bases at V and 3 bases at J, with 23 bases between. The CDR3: CASSSPGEGERDYGYTF. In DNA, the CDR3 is TGTGCCAGCAGCTCCCCTGGGGAGGGCGAGAGAGACTATGGCTACACCTTC.

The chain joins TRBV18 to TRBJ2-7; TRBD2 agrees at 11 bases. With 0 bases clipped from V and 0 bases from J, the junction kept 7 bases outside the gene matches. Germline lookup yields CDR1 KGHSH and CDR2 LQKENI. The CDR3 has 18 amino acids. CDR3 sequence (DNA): TGTGCCAGCTCACCACCCTGGACTAGCGGGCAACTCTCCTACGAGCAGTACTTC. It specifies CASSPPWTSGQLSYEQYF.

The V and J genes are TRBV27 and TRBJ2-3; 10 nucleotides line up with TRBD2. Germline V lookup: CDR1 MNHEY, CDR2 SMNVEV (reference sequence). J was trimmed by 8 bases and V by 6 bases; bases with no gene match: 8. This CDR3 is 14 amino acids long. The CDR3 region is CASSFEAGGSTQYF. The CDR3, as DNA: TGTGCCAGCAGCTTTGAAGCGGGAGGGTCTACGCAGTATTTT.

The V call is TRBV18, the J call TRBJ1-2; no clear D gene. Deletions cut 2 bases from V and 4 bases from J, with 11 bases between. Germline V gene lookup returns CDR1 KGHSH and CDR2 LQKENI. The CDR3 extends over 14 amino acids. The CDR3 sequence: CASSPSGRSYGYTF. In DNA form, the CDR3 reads TGTGCCAGCTCACCATCAGGTCGGTCCTATGGCTACACCTTC.

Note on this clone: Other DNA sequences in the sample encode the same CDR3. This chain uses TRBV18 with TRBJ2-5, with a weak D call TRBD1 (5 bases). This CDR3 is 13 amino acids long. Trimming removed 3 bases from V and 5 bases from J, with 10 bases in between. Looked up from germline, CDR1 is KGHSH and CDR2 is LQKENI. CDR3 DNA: TGTGCCAGCTCACCCACAGGATCCGAGACCCAGTACTTC. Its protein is CASSPTGSETQYF.

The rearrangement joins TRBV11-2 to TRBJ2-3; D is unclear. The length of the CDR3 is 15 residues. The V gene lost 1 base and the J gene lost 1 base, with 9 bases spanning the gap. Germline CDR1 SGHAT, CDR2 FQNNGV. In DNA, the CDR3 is TGTGCCAGCAGCTTAGGCCCCAGTGGCACAGATACGCAGTATTTT. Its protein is CASSLGPSGTDTQYF.

Here the CDR3 reads CASRNRQGNRADTQYF. CDR3 coding DNA: TGCGCCAGCAGGAATAGACAGGGGAACAGAGCCGATACGCAGTATTTT. The V and J genes are TRBV4-1 and TRBJ2-3, with 8 bases lining up with TRBD1. Germline lookup yields CDR1 MGHRA and CDR2 YSYEKL. This CDR3 has 16 amino acids. After removal of 6 bases from V and 6 bases from J, the junction contained 14 bases not matched to a gene.

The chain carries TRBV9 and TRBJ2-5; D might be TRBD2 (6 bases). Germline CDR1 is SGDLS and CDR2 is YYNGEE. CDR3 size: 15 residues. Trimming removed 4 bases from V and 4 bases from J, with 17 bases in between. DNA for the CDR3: TGTGCCAGCAGCCGCTTCGGGGGAGTCTCAGAGACCCAGTACTTC. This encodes CASSRFGGVSETQYF.

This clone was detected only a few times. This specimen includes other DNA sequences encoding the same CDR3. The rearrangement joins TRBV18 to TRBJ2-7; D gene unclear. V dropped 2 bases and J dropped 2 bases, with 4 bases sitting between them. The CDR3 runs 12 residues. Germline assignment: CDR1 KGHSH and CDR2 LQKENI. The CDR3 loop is CASSPETYEQYF. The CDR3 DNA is TGTGCCAGCTCACCAGAGACCTACGAGCAGTACTTC.

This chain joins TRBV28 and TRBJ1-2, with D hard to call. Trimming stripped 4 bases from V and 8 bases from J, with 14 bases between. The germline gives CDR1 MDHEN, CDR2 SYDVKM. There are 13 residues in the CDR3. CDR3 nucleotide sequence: TGTGCCAGCAGTTCCGCCCCCTCCTCAGGCTACACCTTC. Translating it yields CASSSAPSSGYTF.

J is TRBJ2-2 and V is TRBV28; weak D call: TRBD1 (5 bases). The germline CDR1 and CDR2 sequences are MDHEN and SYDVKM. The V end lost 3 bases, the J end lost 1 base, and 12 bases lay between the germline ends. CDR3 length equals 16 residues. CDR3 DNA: TGTGCCAGCAGTTTCGGACACCTTGGGAACACCGGGGAGCTGTTTTTT. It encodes CASSFGHLGNTGELFF.